A selection of T cell receptor beta chains follows, all from one sample in a study of T-cell reconstitution after alpha-beta-depleted transplantation in children. TCRdb recomputed calls from the PCR reads with MiXCR, one row per CDR3 protein. The sample includes 540,000 or so distinct CDR3 sequences, more than 20% of them seen just once. Sequencing used PBMCs, mostly from graft donor cells, obtained 360 days after TCRalphabeta/CD19-depleted stem cell transplant. These receptors were collected from a boy under two years old who had a stem cell transplant for acute myeloid leukemia, so the T cells may come from the graft donor. Both conserved end residues are part of each CDR3. The order of the fields is V gene, D gene, J gene, clone size, CDR3 DNA, CDR3 protein. D genes are given only for firm matches. Some rows mark clone size as missing; the rest say once, few, many or name a class of expanded clone.

TRBV4-1	.	TRBJ2-7	.	TGCGCCAGCAGCCAATTCGAGGGGAATTACGAGCAGTACTTC	CASSQFEGNYEQYF
TRBV28	.	TRBJ2-5	.	TGTGCCAGCAGTCCCACCCGTGCACAGGGACTGGGGGAGACCCAGTACTTC	CASSPTRAQGLGETQYF
TRBV5-1	.	TRBJ2-7	.	TGCGCCAGCAGCCCTAGGGACGTAGCCTACGAGCAGTACTTC	CASSPRDVAYEQYF
TRBV12-3/TRBV12-4	.	TRBJ1-5	many	TGTGCCAGCAGTTTAGGAGGGGGTTTCGATCAGCCCCAGCATTTT	CASSLGGGFDQPQHF
TRBV21-1	.	TRBJ2-7	many	TGTGCCAGCAGCAAAGCGCTTGAGGGGGGAAGCTACGAGCAGTACTTC	CASSKALEGGSYEQYF
TRBV7-9	.	TRBJ1-1	.	TGTGCCAGCAGCCAAGGACGGTACACTGAAGCTTTCTTT	CASSQGRYTEAFF
TRBV19	TRBD1	TRBJ1-6	few	TGTGCCAGTAGTTTTAAGGGACAGGGGGATAATTCACCCCTCCACTTT	CASSFKGQGDNSPLHF
TRBV20-1	TRBD2	TRBJ2-3	few	TGCAGTGCCCACCGGACTAGCGGGGGGCTACTGACAGATACGCAGTATTTT	CSAHRTSGGLLTDTQYF
TRBV24-1	.	TRBJ2-2	once	TGTGCCACCAGTGATTTTGTAAACGGGGAGCTGTTTTTT	CATSDFVNGELFF
TRBV12-3/TRBV12-4	TRBD1	TRBJ2-1	many	TGTGCCAGCAGTTTCGTGGGGACAGGGTTCAATGAGCAGTTCTTC	CASSFVGTGFNEQFF
TRBV20-1	TRBD2	TRBJ2-1	few	TGCAGTGCCGAGACTAGCGGGGGGGCCCATGAGCAGTTCTTC	CSAETSGGAHEQFF
TRBV12-3/TRBV12-4	.	TRBJ1-3	.	TGTGCCAGCAGTTTTGGGGGGCCTGGAAACACCATATATTTT	CASSFGGPGNTIYF
TRBV7-3	TRBD2	TRBJ2-1	few	TGTGCCAGCAGCTTGACTAGCGGGGGGGCAAGCAATGAGCAGTTCTTC	CASSLTSGGASNEQFF
TRBV29-1	TRBD1	TRBJ2-3	.	TGCAGCGTTGGTACCTTAGGACAGGGGAAGACAGATACGCAGTATTTT	CSVGTLGQGKTDTQYF
TRBV5-1	.	TRBJ2-5	few	TGCGCCAGCAGCTCCCGACAGCTGCGGGAGACCCAGTACTTC	CASSSRQLRETQYF
TRBV30	TRBD2	TRBJ2-7	many	TGTGCCTGGAGTCTTGCGGGGGGCAACTACGAGCAGTACTTC	CAWSLAGGNYEQYF
TRBV12-3/TRBV12-4	TRBD2	TRBJ2-3	few	TGTGCCAGCAGTTTTAGCCTAGCGGCTAGCACAGATACGCAGTATTTT	CASSFSLAASTDTQYF
TRBV7-6	.	TRBJ1-5	once	TGTGCCAGCAGACTACAAGGGGGCAATCAGCCCCAGCATTTT	CASRLQGGNQPQHF
TRBV15	.	TRBJ2-2	few	TGTGCCACCAGCCGGGGGGCCCCGAACACCGGGGAGCTGTTTTTT	CATSRGAPNTGELFF
TRBV20-1	TRBD1	TRBJ1-5	few	TGCAGTGCTACCCGACAGGGGATCAATCAGCCCCAGCATTTT	CSATRQGINQPQHF
TRBV28	TRBD2	TRBJ2-3	.	TGTGCCAGCAGTTTATCTAGCGGGGTGACGCAGTATTTT	CASSLSSGVTQYF
TRBV12-3/TRBV12-4	.	TRBJ2-1	.	TGTGCCAGCAGACTAGGGAACAACAATGAGCAGTTCTTC	CASRLGNNNEQFF
TRBV9	TRBD1	TRBJ1-2	few	TGTGCCAGCAGCGGTTATGGACAGGCGAACTATGGCTACACCTTC	CASSGYGQANYGYTF
TRBV10-3	TRBD2	TRBJ2-3	.	TGTGCCATCAGTCCGGGACTAGCAACAGATACGCAGTATTTT	CAISPGLATDTQYF
TRBV5-1	.	TRBJ2-1	.	TGCGCCAGCAGCTGGGCTGGCGAGAGCTCCTACAATGAGCAGTTCTTC	CASSWAGESSYNEQFF
TRBV29-1	TRBD1	TRBJ2-5	many	TGCAGCGTAGGGACAGGGAGGACGAAGACCCAGTACTTC	CSVGTGRTKTQYF
TRBV7-8	.	TRBJ2-1	many	TGTGCCAGCAGCTTAGCGTTCACTAGCCGGAGCTCCTACAATGAGCAGTTCTTC	CASSLAFTSRSSYNEQFF
TRBV18	TRBD2	TRBJ2-1	.	TGTGCCAGCTCACCTTCGACTAGCGGGGGAAACAATGAGCAGTTCTTC	CASSPSTSGGNNEQFF
TRBV4-1	.	TRBJ2-1	.	TGCGCCAGCAGCCAAGTCCATGAGCAGTTCTTC	CASSQVHEQFF
TRBV20-1	TRBD1	TRBJ2-5	few	TGCAGTGCAGCGGACAGGGATCAAGAGACCCAGTACTTC	CSAADRDQETQYF
TRBV15	.	TRBJ2-3	few	TGTGCCACCAGCAGAGATCAGGGCCCATCTGCGGGTGGAAGCACAGATACGCAGTATTTT	CATSRDQGPSAGGSTDTQYF
TRBV29-1	.	TRBJ1-5	.	TGCAGCGTTGTAGTGGCAGGGGATCAGCCCCAGCATTTT	CSVVVAGDQPQHF
TRBV28	.	TRBJ2-1	few	TGTGCCAGCAGATTAAGAGGAGACTCCTACAATGAGCAGTTCTTC	CASRLRGDSYNEQFF
TRBV21-1	.	TRBJ2-7	few	TGTGCCAGCAGCAAATGCGAACTAGCGGGGGTCTGCTACGAGCAGTACTTC	CASSKCELAGVCYEQYF
TRBV12-3/TRBV12-4	.	TRBJ1-1	.	TGTGCCAGCAGTTTAAGGTCCGGCAGGAGGGAGACTGAAGCTTTCTTT	CASSLRSGRRETEAFF
TRBV27	.	TRBJ1-1	.	TGTGCCAGCAGTTTAAAGAGTCACACAGGGCCTGAAGCTTTCTTT	CASSLKSHTGPEAFF
TRBV18	TRBD1	TRBJ2-7	.	TGTGCCAGCTCACCACCGGGACAGGGGGTCTACGAGCAGTACTTC	CASSPPGQGVYEQYF
TRBV5-1	.	TRBJ1-2	.	TGCGCCAGCAGCTGGACCTCTGGCTATGGCTACACCTTC	CASSWTSGYGYTF
TRBV20-1	.	TRBJ2-3	many	TGCAGTGCTACACGCACAGATACGCAGTATTTT	CSATRTDTQYF
TRBV28	.	TRBJ2-5	many	TGTGCCAGCAGTTTTTTTAGGGCGAGAGGAGAGACCCAGTACTTC	CASSFFRARGETQYF
TRBV20-1	.	TRBJ2-3	.	TGCAGTTCGTGGCGGTCAGATACGCAGTATTTT	CSSWRSDTQYF
TRBV10-2	TRBD2	TRBJ2-1	.	TGCGCCAGCAGCCAACTAGCGGGGGGGCAGGGTGAGCAGTTCTTC	CASSQLAGGQGEQFF
TRBV18	.	TRBJ2-5	.	TGTGCCAGCTCACCCCAAATGGCGGAGGAGACCCTGTACTTC	CASSPQMAEETLYF
TRBV6-1	.	TRBJ2-2	few	TGTGCCAGCAGCGAGAGGGGTTTCGACACCGGGGAGCTGTTTTTT	CASSERGFDTGELFF
TRBV7-7	.	TRBJ2-3	many	TGTGCCAGCAGCGCCGGGAGCGAAATCACAGATACGCAGTATTTT	CASSAGSEITDTQYF
TRBV28	.	TRBJ2-3	many	TGTGCCAGCAGTTTACATCTACTCACAGATACGCAGTATTTT	CASSLHLLTDTQYF